This TCR beta chain was profiled in a study of blood T cell repertoires in COVID-19. Study summary: PBMCs, B-cell-depleted T cells, or T cells were the source of the cDNA or gDNA that made up the material.

In germline, CDR1 is SGHTA, CDR2 FQGNSA. The CDR3 is made up of 14 amino acids. V lost 3 bases, J lost 2 bases, and 11 bases lay in between. Per the original methods: Estimates of nucleated cell counts were drawn from the amplification of reference gene primers. Method: immunoSEQ multiplex PCR; TCRdb's copy keeps in-frame clones and lacks some. V and J calls plus clone size are reproduced from that table; the DNA served to infer D and trimming. The sample includes some 83,000 clones, about 76% of them seen just once. This receptor was obtained from a man of 80 years or more with acute or convalescent COVID-19. Source material: peripheral blood. The chain combines TRBV7-2 with TRBJ2-7, with TRBD1 as a possible D gene (6 bases). For the CDR3, the DNA is TGTGCCAGCAGCTTGAACAGGGTAACCTACGAGCAGTACTTC. It encodes CASSLNRVTYEQYF. The full variable domain, its missing parts supplied by reference TRBV7-2 and TRBJ2-7, is GAGVSQSPSNKVTEKGKDVELRCDPISGHTALYWYRQSLGQGLEFLIYFQGNSAPDKSGLPSDRFSAERTGGSVSTLTIQRTQQEDSAVYLCASSLNRVTYEQYFGPGTRLTVT.